The next 31 T cell receptor beta chains were all read from a single sample in a study of cytomegalovirus exposure and HLA in healthy donors. The PCR contained 60 Vbeta and 13 Jbeta primers. Repertoires were generated with immunoSEQ multiplex PCR, while TCRdb's copy carries only in-frame clones and drops some. The data hold approximately 120,000 clones, with roughly 74% observed a single time. The sample taken for sequencing was PBMCs. The receptors here all came from a woman aged 45-59 years in good health and CMV-seropositive.

A single count supports this clone. This sequence joins TRBV11-3 and TRBJ2-2; 10 bases match TRBD2. The germline V gene encodes CDR1 SGHNT and CDR2 YENEEA. The V and J ends lost 7 bases and 1 base, in that order; junction bases with no gene match: 3. This CDR3 region has 15 residues. CDR3 sequence reads: CASKRTSGNTGELFF. The DNA of the CDR3 is TGTGCCAGCAAAAGGACTAGCGGGAACACCGGGGAGCTGTTTTTT.

This clone was seen just once. The chain joins TRBV5-6 to TRBJ2-7, with TRBD1 identical over 7 bases. V was clipped by 4 bases and J by 3 bases; unmatched bases: 1. Germline CDR1 SGHDT, CDR2 YYEEEE. The CDR3 has 12 residues. The CDR3, as DNA: TGTGCCAGCAGCCGGGACAGCTACGAGCAGTACTTC. Its translation: CASSRDSYEQYF.

This clone was recorded once. The chain is built from TRBV11-2 and TRBJ2-3, with D uncertain. The germline gives CDR1 SGHAT, CDR2 FQNNGV. CDR3 length: 15 residues. V was clipped by 2 bases and J by 6 bases, with 15 bases between them. The CDR3 spells CASSLRTGGRDTQYF. The CDR3 nucleotides read TGTGCCAGCAGCTTACGAACTGGCGGTCGGGATACGCAGTATTTT.

The V gene is TRBV19, the J gene TRBJ1-5; D is uncertain. CDR3 size: 15 residues. Trimming cost V 5 bases and J 4 bases, with 15 bases left between them. CDR1 is LNHDA, CDR2 SQIVND, per germline (reference sequence). The CDR3: CASSESGSRNQPQHF. CDR3 coding DNA: TGTGCCAGTAGTGAGTCGGGGAGCCGTAATCAGCCCCAGCATTTT.

The chain uses TRBV7-3 and TRBJ2-1; tentative D call: TRBD2 (5 bases). V lost 2 bases to trimming and J lost 7 bases, with 18 bases between them. The CDR3 loop spans 16 amino acids. In germline, CDR1 is SGHTA, CDR2 FQGTGA. The CDR3 bases are TGTGCCAGCAGCTTACTGTCGGGGAATCTAGGAAATGAGCAGTTCTTC. It codes for CASSLLSGNLGNEQFF.

This chain uses TRBV1 with TRBJ2-2; TRBD2, the table's D call, lacks a check against the DNA. TRBV1 is deemed a pseudogene. CDR3 size: 17 residues. The DNA for the CDR3 is TGCACCAGCAGCCAACCGGGACTAGACGTCCGGGACGGGGAGCTGTTTTTT. Encoded protein: CTSSQPGLDVRDGELFF.

V usage is TRBV19 and J usage is TRBJ2-5; D gene ambiguous. CDR1 and CDR2 from the germline V gene are LNHDA and SQIVND (reference sequence). The ends were cut back, 4 bases at V and 1 base at J, with 7 bases in the middle. This CDR3 has 13 amino acids. CDR3 amino acids: CASSSGSQETQYF. The CDR3 nucleotides are TGTGCCAGTAGTAGCGGTAGCCAAGAGACCCAGTACTTC.

A word on this clone: An end of the junction does not agree with germline; a read error may underlie this. CDR3: CASSHTGENTEAFF. The CDR3 nucleotides read TGTGCCAGCAGCCACACAGGGGAGAACACTGAAGCTTTCTTT. The chain is built from TRBV4-1 and TRBJ1-1, with 7 bases aligning to TRBD1. Germline V gene lookup returns CDR1 MGHRA and CDR2 YSYEKL. The CDR3 loop spans 14 amino acids.

The gene calls are TRBV5-1 and TRBJ2-3; 8 positions agree with TRBD2. The CDR3 is made up of 14 amino acids. The J segment lost 4 bases and the V segment lost 1 base, leaving 2 bases of the junction unmatched. The germline V gene encodes CDR1 SGHRS and CDR2 YFSETQ. The CDR3, as DNA: TGCGCCAGCAGCTTGACGGGGGGGCCAGATACGCAGTATTTT. This encodes CASSLTGGPDTQYF.

The table lists this clone with a few counts. The gene calls are TRBV6-6 and TRBJ1-2; 8 bases match TRBD1. CDR1 is MNHNY and CDR2 is SVGAGI in the germline V gene (reference sequence). J was trimmed by 8 bases and V by 6 bases; bases with no gene match: 11. The CDR3 consists of 14 residues. CDR3 nucleotide sequence: TGTGCCAGCAGCAATATAGGACAGGGCGAAGGCTACACCTTC. This gives the protein CASSNIGQGEGYTF.

The V call is TRBV11-3, the J call TRBJ2-3; 8 bases fit TRBD2. With 5 bases clipped from V and 1 base from J, the junction kept 2 bases outside the gene matches. There are 14 residues in the CDR3. Germline V gene sequence: CDR1 SGHNT, CDR2 YENEEA. This CDR3 reads CASSPGGGTDTQYF. The CDR3 DNA is TGTGCCAGCAGCCCCGGGGGGGGCACAGATACGCAGTATTTT.

This chain connects TRBV21-1 to TRBJ1-5. TRBV21-1 is assigned pseudogene status. The CDR3 covers 18 residues. This CDR3 reads CASSKVGTTRLSNQPQHF. The DNA of the CDR3 is TGTGCCAGCAGCAAAGTTGGCACAACCCGACTCAGCAATCAGCCCCAGCATTTT.

This chain connects TRBV7-2 to TRBJ2-3; 9 bases map to TRBD2. V lost 8 bases to trimming and J lost 7 bases; unmatched junction nucleotides: 13. The CDR3 is 15 residues long. CDR1 SGHTA and CDR2 FQGNSA come from the germline V gene. CDR3 loop: CASRGGGAGRYTQYF. In DNA, the CDR3 is TGTGCCAGCCGTGGCGGGGGGGCAGGGAGGTATACGCAGTATTTT.

The chain carries TRBV19 and TRBJ1-3; possible D gene TRBD1, 6 bases. V was pared by 3 bases and J by 0 bases, with 12 bases between. Per the germline V gene, CDR1 is LNHDA and CDR2 is SQIVND (reference sequence). The CDR3 is 16 amino acids. The CDR3 sequence is CASSMRTATSGNTIYF. CDR3 sequence (DNA): TGTGCCAGTAGTATGAGGACAGCAACCTCTGGAAACACCATATATTTT.

The rearrangement joins TRBV4-3 to TRBJ1-4, with D uncertain. This CDR3 is built from 14 residues. The V gene lost 4 bases and the J gene lost 4 bases, with 10 bases spanning the gap. Germline V lookup: CDR1 LGHNA, CDR2 YSLEER. The chain's CDR3 is CASSPEQINEKLFF. The DNA for the CDR3 is TGCGCCAGCAGCCCGGAACAGATTAATGAAAAACTGTTTTTT.

This chain joins TRBV5-8 and TRBJ2-7, with TRBD1 matching 8 bases. Germline CDR1 is SGHTS and CDR2 is YDEGEE. There are 14 residues in the CDR3. Germline trimming cut 4 bases from V and 8 bases from J; bases unmatched to any gene: 11. The CDR3 sequence is CASSPLTGVGKQYF. The CDR3 coding sequence is TGTGCCAGCAGCCCGTTGACAGGGGTAGGCAAGCAGTACTTC.

This clone has a single count. The chain is built from TRBV4-2 and TRBJ2-7, with TRBD1 as a possible D gene (5 bases). The ends were cut back, 5 bases at V and 3 bases at J, with 17 bases in the middle. The germline V gene encodes CDR1 LGHNA and CDR2 YNFKEQ. The CDR3 contains 15 residues. DNA of the CDR3: TGTGCCAGCAGCGACAACGCAGGGAACCTCTACGAGCAGTACTTC. The encoded protein is CASSDNAGNLYEQYF.

On this clone itself: The missing conserved phenylalanine or tryptophan at the end of this CDR3 makes a read error likely. The chain's CDR3 is CASSIRDIQYL. The CDR3 DNA reads TGTGCCAGTAGTATAAGGGACATTCAGTACCTC. The chain carries TRBV19 and TRBJ2-4; D remains unclear. In germline, CDR1 is LNHDA, CDR2 SQIVND (reference sequence). This CDR3 is built from 11 residues. V dropped 2 bases and J dropped 8 bases, with 4 bases sitting between them.

The V call is TRBV19, the J call TRBJ2-5; 9 bases match TRBD1. The CDR3 runs 13 residues. Per germline, CDR1 LNHDA and CDR2 SQIVND (reference sequence). Germline trimming cut 8 bases from V and 4 bases from J; bases unmatched to any gene: 5. CDR3 DNA sequence: TGTGCCAGTGACTCGACAGGGGGAGAGACCCAGTACTTC. As protein: CASDSTGGETQYF.

The chain has TRBV5-6 and TRBJ1-6; TRBD1 aligns across 7 bases. V gave up 4 bases and J gave up 10 bases; unmatched junction bases: 5. Germline values: CDR1 SGHDT, CDR2 YYEEEE. The CDR3 spans 13 residues. CDR3 in amino acids: CASSPTGVSPLHF. In nucleotides, the CDR3 is TGTGCCAGCAGCCCTACAGGGGTCTCACCCCTCCACTTT.

The chain is built from TRBV9 and TRBJ1-2; 8 nucleotides line up with TRBD1. Unmatched junction bases numbered 8, after V lost 0 bases and J lost 7 bases. Germline loops: CDR1 SGDLS, CDR2 YYNGEE. The CDR3 length is 15 residues. The CDR3 region is CASSVDRTGGIGYTF. The CDR3 DNA sequence: TGTGCCAGCAGCGTAGACCGAACAGGGGGGATTGGCTACACCTTC.

V and J are TRBV27 and TRBJ2-1, with D possibly being TRBD2 (5 bases). This CDR3 has 15 amino acids. V was shortened by 5 bases and J by 4 bases, with 15 bases between the two germline ends. Germline CDR1 and CDR2: MNHEY and SMNVEV (reference sequence). CDR3 nucleotide sequence: TGTGCCAGCAGTGCACGGGGTTTTCAATACAATGAGCAGTTCTTC. It is translated as CASSARGFQYNEQFF.

The CDR3 DNA reads TGTGCCAGCAGTGGGACAGGCAATCAGCCCCAGCATTTT. As protein: CASSGTGNQPQHF. The V gene is TRBV2, the J gene TRBJ1-5, with D maybe TRBD1 (6 bases). The germline gives CDR1 SNHLY, CDR2 FYNNEI. Trimming removed 4 bases at V and 2 bases at J, with 6 bases between. This CDR3 is 13 amino acids long.

Only one count was recorded for this clone. This chain joins TRBV2 and TRBJ1-4; 7 bases line up with TRBD1. The CDR3 covers 13 residues. Germline values: CDR1 SNHLY, CDR2 FYNNEI. With 7 bases clipped from V and 7 bases from J, the junction kept 6 bases outside the gene matches. As DNA, the CDR3 is TGTGCCAGCACCCAGGGGGAGACTGAAAAACTGTTTTTT. Its protein product is CASTQGETEKLFF.

This clone was seen once. The chain joins TRBV4-3 to TRBJ2-2; 12 nucleotides align to TRBD2. J gave up 4 bases and V 0 bases, and 3 bases lay outside the gene matches. CDR1 LGHNA and CDR2 YSLEER come from the germline V gene. The CDR3 sequence is 17 residues long. The DNA of the CDR3 is TGCGCCAGCAGCCAAGATGGACTAGCGGGGACCACCGGGGAGCTGTTTTTT. It encodes CASSQDGLAGTTGELFF.

V gene TRBV5-5 combines with J gene TRBJ2-7; D is perhaps TRBD2 (5 bases). Deletions cut 4 bases from V and 7 bases from J, with 18 bases between. Germline CDR1 reads SGHKS; CDR2 reads YYEKEE (reference sequence). The CDR3 has 14 residues. This chain's CDR3 is CASSPASSGWEQYF. DNA of the CDR3: TGTGCCAGCAGCCCGGCCTCGTCGGGGTGGGAGCAGTACTTC.

The CDR3 loop reads CASSSPGNTGELFF. As DNA, the CDR3 is TGTGCCAGCAGCTCGCCGGGAAACACCGGGGAGCTGTTTTTT. The rearrangement links TRBV7-2 to TRBJ2-2; D might be TRBD2 (5 bases). The CDR3 contains 14 residues. Trimming took 4 bases from V and 2 from J, leaving 8 bases between them. CDR1 is SGHTA, CDR2 FQGNSA, per germline.

This chain links TRBV2 with TRBJ2-7; the D gene is possibly TRBD1 (6 bases). Trimming shortened V by 3 bases and J by 4 bases, and 25 bases separated the two germline ends. Per germline, CDR1 SNHLY and CDR2 FYNNEI. CDR3 length equals 18 residues. CDR3 protein: CASSEGLRGMGAGYEQYF. CDR3 coding DNA: TGTGCCAGCAGTGAGGGATTGAGGGGGATGGGGGCGGGTTACGAGCAGTACTTC.

The genes are TRBV15 and TRBJ2-1; possibly TRBD2 for D (6 bases). Germline CDR1 and CDR2: LNHNV and YYDKDF (reference sequence). This CDR3 spans 18 amino acids. Trimming left V 4 bases short and J 5 bases short, with 24 bases between. The CDR3 bases are TGTGCCACCAGCACGGTGGGCAGGGCAATGCCGGGGGACAATGAGCAGTTCTTC. It is translated as CATSTVGRAMPGDNEQFF.

The gene calls are TRBV5-4 and TRBJ2-2; 13 nucleotides line up with TRBD2. Germline V gives CDR1 SGHNT, CDR2 YYREEE (reference sequence). This CDR3 spans 17 amino acids. With 4 bases clipped from V and 7 bases from J, the junction kept 10 bases outside the gene matches. This chain's CDR3 is CASSPALAGGPGGELFF. CDR3 DNA: TGTGCCAGCAGCCCGGCACTAGCGGGGGGGCCGGGCGGGGAGCTGTTTTTT.

The chain is built from TRBV7-9 and TRBJ2-5; 7 positions agree with TRBD1. The CDR3 is 14 amino acids. CDR1 and CDR2 from the germline V gene are SEHNR and FQNEAQ (reference sequence). The V and J ends lost 5 bases and 4 bases, in that order; junction bases with no gene match: 7. The CDR3: CASSTDRVLETQYF. For the CDR3, the DNA is TGTGCCAGCAGCACCGACAGGGTGTTAGAGACCCAGTACTTC.